This TCR beta chain stems from a study of T cell responses to AZD1222 COVID-19 vaccine. Overall study results and limits: Recipients of two AZD1222 doses showed rising Spike-specific TCR breadth and depth. Targets within unmutated variant regions were reportedly found for nearly half of spike-specific TCRs.

To note about this clone: Antigen: not known.

Profiling relied on immunoSEQ multiplex PCR, and the TCRdb table lists in-frame clones only, not all of them. The sample includes 100,000 to 150,000 clones, about 93% seen only once; the top ten take 5% to 6.5%. The CDR3 loop spans 16 amino acids. Germline values: CDR1 MNHEY, CDR2 SMNVEV (reference sequence). J was trimmed by 7 bases and V by 7 bases; bases with no gene match: 16. The sequencing used peripheral blood, collected on day 0 of AZD1222 vaccination. The chain joins TRBV27 to TRBJ1-5; 7 bases align to TRBD1. This sequence originates from an adult in good health. This CDR3 reads CASKTPTNRGWQPQHF. In DNA form, the CDR3 reads TGTGCCAGCAAAACTCCTACAAACAGGGGATGGCAGCCCCAGCATTTT.